Following are 31 T cell receptor beta chains from one sample sequenced in a study of T cells in Graves' hyperthyroidism and ophthalmopathy. RNA transcripts were the template for amplifying TCR beta CDR3 regions. HTBI primers were employed in a first-round RT-PCR of the TCR CDR3. TCRdb reanalysed the multiplex PCR reads using MiXCR and keeps one entry per CDR3 protein. The data hold a few hundred thousand distinct CDR3 sequences, with roughly 15% observed a single time. The sample taken for sequencing was blood. The receptor set was obtained from a woman in her thirties or forties with Graves' hyperthyroidism that later progressed to Graves' ophthalmopathy.

This clonotype occurred many times. The chain carries TRBV6-1 and TRBJ2-1; tentative D call: TRBD1 (5 bases). Trimming cost V 7 bases and J 10 bases, with 14 bases left between them. This CDR3 comprises 12 residues. The germline CDR1 and CDR2 sequences are MNHNS and SASEGT. CDR3 nucleotide sequence: TGTGCCAGCAATGGGGCGACTGGAGAGCAGTTCTTC. The encoded protein is CASNGATGEQFF.

CDR3 sequence: CASSYSGSGRASNEQFF. CDR3 bases: TGTGCCAGCAGTTACTCGGGTAGCGGGAGGGCCTCAAATGAGCAGTTCTTC. The chain employs TRBV6-5 and TRBJ2-1; TRBD2 agrees at 11 bases. The germline CDR1 and CDR2 sequences are MNHEY and SVGAGI. The V and J ends lost 0 bases and 7 bases, in that order; junction bases with no gene match: 8. CDR3 length: 17 amino acids.

This clonotype was seen ten or more times. J is TRBJ1-6 and V is TRBV25-1, with TRBD1 as a possible D gene (6 bases). Germline V gene data show CDR1 as MGHDK and CDR2 as SYGVNS. Trimming took off 5 bases at V and 0 bases at J, with 11 bases between the two ends. This CDR3 is 16 amino acids long. The CDR3 loop is CASSRGLSSYNSPLHF. The CDR3 bases are TGTGCCAGCAGTCGGGGGCTTAGCTCCTATAATTCACCCCTCCACTTT.

This clonotype was recorded once. The V and J genes are TRBV11-3 and TRBJ1-2, with D possibly TRBD1 on 5 matching bases. The CDR3 contains 14 residues. The V and J ends lost 4 bases and 0 bases respectively, with 9 bases between them. Per germline, CDR1 SGHNT and CDR2 YENEEA. CDR3 protein: CASSWGVANYGYTF. As DNA, the CDR3 is TGTGCCAGCAGCTGGGGGGTTGCTAACTATGGCTACACCTTC.

The chain uses TRBV4-1 and TRBJ2-6; no clear D gene. V was shortened by 1 base and J by 4 bases, with 11 bases between the two germline ends. The CDR3 spans 16 residues. The germline gives CDR1 MGHRA, CDR2 YSYEKL. CDR3 nucleotides: TGCGCCAGCAGCCAAGTAGACGCGGTCGGGGCCAACGTCCTGACTTTC. This encodes CASSQVDAVGANVLTF.

J is TRBJ2-5 and V is TRBV10-3; D call uncertain. The length of the CDR3 is 15 residues. CDR1 ENHRY and CDR2 SYGVKD come from the germline V gene. Trimming shortened V by 5 bases and J by 9 bases, and 22 bases separated the two germline ends. The CDR3 DNA follows: TGTGCCATCAGTTTAAAGGCAGGTTATATCGAGGCCCAGTACTTC. Translated, it gives CAISLKAGYIEAQYF.

Many counts were recorded for this clonotype. The CDR3: CASSLSAGVHEQYF. The CDR3 nucleotides read TGTGCCAGCAGTTTATCCGCAGGGGTCCACGAGCAGTACTTC. The chain uses TRBV28 and TRBJ2-7, with a possible D match to TRBD1 (6 bases). The CDR3 has 14 amino acids. The ends were cut back, 1 base at V and 5 bases at J, with 12 bases in the middle. Germline CDR1 and CDR2: MDHEN and SYDVKM.

Worth noting for this clonotype: A much larger clone sits a single nucleotide away, making a read error possible. This chain links TRBV10-3 with TRBJ1-1, with TRBD1 matching over 8 bases. Unmatched junction bases numbered 1, after V lost 3 bases and J lost 1 base. In germline, CDR1 is ENHRY, CDR2 SYGVKD. This CDR3 contains 14 residues. The CDR3 nucleotides read TGTGCCATCAGTGAACAGGGGGAGAACACTGAAGCTTTCTTT. This translates into CAISEQGENTEAFF.

By its share, this clonotype is medium-sized (0.01 to 0.1%). The chain carries TRBV12-3 or TRBV12-4 and TRBJ1-1, with D perhaps matching TRBD1 (5 bases). The CDR3 consists of 13 residues. V was clipped by 6 bases and J by 4 bases, with 12 bases between them. The CDR3 is CASRTPGITEAFF. The CDR3 coding sequence is TGTGCCAGCAGGACCCCAGGGATCACTGAAGCTTTCTTT.

This clonotype was seen a few times. The chain links TRBV19 to TRBJ2-1; D is unclear. The CDR3 length is 14 residues. Per germline, CDR1 LNHDA and CDR2 SQIVND (reference sequence). Trimming removed 8 bases from V and 0 bases from J, with 11 bases in between. In nucleotides, the CDR3 is TGTGCCAGTCGCTGGGGTAGCTCCTACAATGAGCAGTTCTTC. This codes for CASRWGSSYNEQFF.

This clonotype was counted ten times or more. The chain employs TRBV20-1 and TRBJ1-1, with D possibly TRBD1 on 5 matching bases. The length of the CDR3 is 15 residues. V was cut by 0 bases and J by 1 base, with 12 bases left in between. The germline CDR1 and CDR2 sequences are DFQATT and SNEGSKA (reference sequence). This chain's CDR3 is CSARDRGPRNTEAFF. CDR3 in DNA: TGCAGTGCTAGAGATCGGGGACCGAGGAACACTGAAGCTTTCTTT.

This chain uses TRBV11-1 with TRBJ2-5, with a tentative D call TRBD1 (6 bases). The ends were cut back, 0 bases at V and 5 bases at J, with 13 bases in the middle. Germline V lookup: CDR1 SGHAT, CDR2 FQDESV (reference sequence). The CDR3 is 15 amino acids. The CDR3 DNA is TGTGCCAGCAGCTTAGCGGTCACCACAGGGGAGACCCAGTACTTC. Translating it yields CASSLAVTTGETQYF. The full variable domain, its missing parts supplied by reference TRBV11-1 and TRBJ2-5, is EAEVAQSPRYKITEKSQAVAFWCDPISGHATLYWYRQILGQGPELLVQFQDESVVDDSQLPKDRFSAERLKGVDSTLKIQPAELGDSAMYLCASSLAVTTGETQYFGPGTRLLVL.

This clonotype was observed at least ten times. The rearrangement joins TRBV20-1 to TRBJ2-3; TRBD2 matches at 12 bases. Germline CDR1 is DFQATT and CDR2 is SNEGSKA (reference sequence). J was trimmed by 5 bases and V by 3 bases; bases with no gene match: 12. This CDR3 is 17 amino acids long. This CDR3 is CSASPISTSGGRDTQYF. DNA for the CDR3: TGCAGTGCTAGCCCTATCTCCACTAGCGGGGGGAGAGATACGCAGTATTTT.

This clonotype was detected many times. This may be a read error: a much more frequent sequence differs by one nucleotide. The V gene is TRBV11-2, the J gene TRBJ2-5, with 7 bases lining up with TRBD2. Germline CDR1 SGHAT, CDR2 FQNNGV. The junction had 13 bases not matched to a gene; V was cut back by 3 bases and J by 6 bases. CDR3 length: 16 residues. The CDR3: CASSLGLAEYRKTQYF. CDR3 DNA: TGTGCCAGCAGCTTGGGTCTAGCGGAATATAGGAAGACCCAGTACTTC.

The chain couples TRBV28 to TRBJ2-3, with D perhaps TRBD1 or TRBD2 (5 bases each). The V gene's germline CDR1 is MDHEN and CDR2 SYDVKM. The CDR3 runs to 14 residues. V was pared by 5 bases and J by 5 bases, with 14 bases between. The chain's CDR3 is CASSPGWGKDTQYF. CDR3 in DNA: TGTGCCAGCAGTCCCGGGTGGGGGAAAGATACGCAGTATTTT.

This chain connects TRBV27 to TRBJ2-3; 9 nucleotides agree with TRBD2. The CDR3 loop spans 17 amino acids. The germline V gene encodes CDR1 MNHEY and CDR2 SMNVEV (reference sequence). Trimming took 4 bases from V and 1 from J; bases not matched to a gene: 9. This chain's CDR3 is CASSSGGVAGGTDTQYF. The CDR3 DNA follows: TGTGCCAGCAGTTCCGGGGGAGTAGCGGGAGGCACAGATACGCAGTATTTT.

Ten or more counts support this clonotype. The rearrangement joins TRBV13 to TRBJ1-2, with unresolved D. Trimming removed 5 bases at V and 5 bases at J, with 15 bases between. The length of the CDR3 is 14 residues. The germline V gene has CDR1 PRHDT and CDR2 FYEKMQ (reference sequence). The CDR3 spells CASSGGPGRYGYTF. CDR3 DNA: TGTGCCAGCAGCGGCGGGCCCGGGAGGTATGGCTACACCTTC.

Ten or more counts support this clonotype. The J gene is TRBJ2-1, the V gene TRBV7-9; 9 bases fit TRBD2. CDR1 and CDR2 (germline): SEHNR, FQNEAQ (reference sequence). V gave up 4 bases and J gave up 5 bases; unmatched junction bases: 12. This CDR3 has 17 amino acids. The chain's CDR3 is CASSSPPGLARNNEQFF. In nucleotides, the CDR3 is TGTGCCAGCAGCTCACCCCCGGGACTAGCACGCAACAATGAGCAGTTCTTC.

In its sample, this clonotype was seen many times. The chain links TRBV15 to TRBJ2-1, with D perhaps TRBD1 or TRBD2 (5 bases each). The germline V and J ends were trimmed by 6 bases and 1 base, with 13 bases remaining between them. Germline values: CDR1 LNHNV, CDR2 YYDKDF (reference sequence). The CDR3 spans 15 residues. For the CDR3, the DNA is TGTGCCACCAGACCGGGACGTTTGTCCTACAATGAGCAGTTCTTC. Translated: CATRPGRLSYNEQFF.

This clonotype was seen repeatedly, ten times or more. V gene TRBV7-3 combines with J gene TRBJ2-1; tentatively, D is TRBD2 (7 bases). This CDR3 is built from 15 residues. V lost 4 bases to trimming and J lost 7 bases, with 17 bases between them. From germline, CDR1 is SGHTA and CDR2 FQGTGA. CDR3 region: CASSWGGSHLNEQFF. CDR3 DNA: TGTGCCAGCAGCTGGGGGGGCTCACACCTAAATGAGCAGTTCTTC.

This clonotype came up many times. The chain couples TRBV5-6 to TRBJ2-2; 14 positions agree with TRBD2. In germline, CDR1 is SGHDT, CDR2 YYEEEE. V gave up 2 bases and J gave up 4 bases; unmatched junction bases: 7. The CDR3 totals 18 residues. CDR3 bases: TGTGCCAGCAGCTTTAGGACTAGCGGGAGGACGGGCACCGGGGAGCTGTTTTTT. As protein: CASSFRTSGRTGTGELFF. The complete variable domain, with remaining parts taken from reference TRBV5-6 and TRBJ2-2, reads DAGVTQSPTHLIKTRGQQVTLRCSPKSGHDTVSWYQQALGQGPQFIFQYYEEEERQRGNFPDRFSGHQFPNYSSELNVNALLLGDSALYLCASSFRTSGRTGTGELFFGEGSRLTVL.

In its sample, this clonotype was seen many times. The rearrangement links TRBV27 to TRBJ2-7; TRBD1 matches at 9 bases. There are 15 residues in the CDR3. The J segment lost 3 bases and the V segment lost 6 bases, leaving 9 bases of the junction unmatched. Germline lookup yields CDR1 MNHEY and CDR2 SMNVEV (reference sequence). The CDR3 nucleotides read TGTGCCAGCAGCATGACAGGGGGTAACAACTACGAGCAGTACTTC. It yields the protein CASSMTGGNNYEQYF.

This chain uses TRBV6-1 with TRBJ2-2; possible D gene TRBD2, 6 bases. Germline V gene lookup returns CDR1 MNHNS and CDR2 SASEGT. The V end lost 10 bases, the J end lost 7 bases, and 19 bases lay between the germline ends. The CDR3 has 14 residues. The CDR3 DNA reads TGTGCCAATCAGAGACTAGGCCAATTCGGGGAGCTGTTTTTT. This codes for CANQRLGQFGELFF.

This clonotype was picked up many times. The chain employs TRBV28 and TRBJ2-7, with TRBD1 as a possible D gene (5 bases). The germline V gene has CDR1 MDHEN and CDR2 SYDVKM. Trimming shortened V by 2 bases and J by 5 bases, and 10 bases separated the two germline ends. The CDR3 runs 13 residues. The CDR3 loop reads CASSLAGNHEQYF. Here the CDR3 DNA reads TGTGCCAGCAGTTTAGCAGGGAATCACGAGCAGTACTTC.

There are many counts of this clonotype. The chain couples TRBV4-1 to TRBJ2-5; D is unclear. Germline CDR1 and CDR2: MGHRA and YSYEKL. The length of the CDR3 is 13 residues. Between the trimmed V and J ends, which lost 1 base and 5 bases, there was a span of 8 bases. In nucleotides, the CDR3 is TGCGCCAGCAGCCAAGTCGTCCGGGAGACCCAGTACTTC. It translates to CASSQVVRETQYF.

This clonotype was counted ten times or more. The V gene is TRBV11-2, the J gene TRBJ2-7; 10 nucleotides line up with TRBD1. This CDR3 is built from 14 residues. Per the germline V gene, CDR1 is SGHAT and CDR2 is FQNNGV. With 5 bases clipped from V and 4 bases from J, the junction kept 5 bases outside the gene matches. CDR3 sequence: CASSPDRGQYEQYF. DNA of the CDR3: TGTGCCAGCAGCCCAGACAGGGGGCAATACGAGCAGTACTTC.

V and J are TRBV2 and TRBJ1-4; D is undetermined. V lost 4 bases and J lost 5, with 14 bases in between. This CDR3 contains 15 residues. Germline CDR1 is SNHLY and CDR2 is FYNNEI. CDR3 in amino acids: CASSGSRGVNEKLFF. The CDR3 DNA is TGTGCCAGCAGTGGAAGCCGCGGAGTCAATGAAAAACTGTTTTTT.

The chain has TRBV12-3 or TRBV12-4 and TRBJ2-7, with D tentatively TRBD2 (6 bases). The CDR3 sequence is 14 residues long. Between the trimmed V and J ends, which lost 1 base and 3 bases, there was a span of 10 bases. CDR3 sequence: CASSLGLGSYEQYF. The CDR3 bases are TGTGCCAGCAGTTTAGGACTAGGAAGCTACGAGCAGTACTTC.

At least ten counts were recorded for this clonotype. This chain joins TRBV28 and TRBJ2-3, with a weak D call TRBD1 (6 bases). In germline, CDR1 is MDHEN, CDR2 SYDVKM. CDR3 length equals 18 residues. The V end lost 8 bases, the J end lost 0 bases, and 24 bases lay between the germline ends. The CDR3 loop is CASLPISGPGASTDTQYF. CDR3 coding DNA: TGTGCCAGCCTCCCAATATCTGGGCCAGGGGCTAGCACAGATACGCAGTATTTT.

This clonotype was observed a few times. The chain is built from TRBV4-2 and TRBJ1-3; possible D gene TRBD1, 5 bases. V lost 4 bases to trimming and J lost 4 bases, with 14 bases between them. The germline gives CDR1 LGHNA, CDR2 YNFKEQ. This CDR3 has 15 amino acids. CDR3 protein: CASSRTGTDGNTIYF. CDR3 bases: TGTGCCAGCAGCCGAACCGGGACTGACGGAAACACCATATATTTT.

This clonotype was observed at least ten times. J is TRBJ2-5 and V is TRBV28; D tentatively reads TRBD1 or TRBD2 (5 bases each). CDR1 is MDHEN and CDR2 is SYDVKM in the germline V gene. The germline V and J ends were trimmed by 1 base and 3 bases, with 15 bases remaining between them. The CDR3 is 16 amino acids. The CDR3 here is CASSLYTGLAKETQYF. The DNA for the CDR3 is TGTGCCAGCAGTTTATATACAGGACTTGCCAAAGAGACCCAGTACTTC.